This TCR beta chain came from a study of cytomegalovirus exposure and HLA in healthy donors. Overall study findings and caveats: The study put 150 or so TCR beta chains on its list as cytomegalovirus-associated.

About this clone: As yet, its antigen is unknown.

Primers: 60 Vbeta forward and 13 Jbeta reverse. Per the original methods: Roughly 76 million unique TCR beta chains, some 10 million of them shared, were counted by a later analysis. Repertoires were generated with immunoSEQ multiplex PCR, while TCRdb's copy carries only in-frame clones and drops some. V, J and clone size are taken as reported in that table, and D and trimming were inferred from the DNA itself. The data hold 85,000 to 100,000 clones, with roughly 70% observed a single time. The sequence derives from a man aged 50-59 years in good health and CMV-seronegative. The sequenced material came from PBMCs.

CDR3: CASSPGGISGGWTEAFF. CDR3 in DNA: TGTGCCAGCTCACCAGGAGGAATCAGTGGTGGGTGGACTGAAGCTTTCTTT. The chain carries TRBV18 and TRBJ1-1, with D hard to call. CDR1 and CDR2 (germline): KGHSH, LQKENI. V gave up 2 bases and J gave up 5 bases, with 21 bases separating them. This CDR3 has 17 residues. The full variable domain, rest sourced from reference TRBV18 and TRBJ1-1, is NAGVMQNPRHLVRRRGQEARLRCSPMKGHSHVYWYRQLPEEGLKFMVYLQKENIIDESGMPKERFSAEFPKEGPSILRIQQVVRGDSAAYFCASSPGGISGGWTEAFFGQGTRLTVV.